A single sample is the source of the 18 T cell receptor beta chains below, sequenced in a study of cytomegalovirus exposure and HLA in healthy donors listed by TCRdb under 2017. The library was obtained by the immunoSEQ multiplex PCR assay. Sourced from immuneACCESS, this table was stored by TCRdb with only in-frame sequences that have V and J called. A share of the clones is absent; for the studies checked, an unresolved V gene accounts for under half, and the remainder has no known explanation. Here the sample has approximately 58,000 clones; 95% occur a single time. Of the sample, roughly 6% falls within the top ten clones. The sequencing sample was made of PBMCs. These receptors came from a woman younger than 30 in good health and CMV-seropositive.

The chain's CDR3 is CASSVESGISYEQYF. The CDR3 coding sequence is TGTGCCAGCAGCGTAGAAAGCGGGATCTCCTACGAGCAGTACTTC. The chain joins TRBV9 to TRBJ2-7, with 7 bases that match TRBD2. V was clipped by 0 bases and J by 0 bases; unmatched bases: 3. The CDR3 extends over 15 amino acids. Germline V gene lookup returns CDR1 SGDLS and CDR2 YYNGEE.

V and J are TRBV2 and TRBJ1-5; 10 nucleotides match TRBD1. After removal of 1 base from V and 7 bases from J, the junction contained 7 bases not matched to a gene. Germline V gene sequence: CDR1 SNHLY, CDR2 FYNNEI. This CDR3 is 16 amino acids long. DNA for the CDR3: TGTGCCAGCAGTGAAGACGGGACAGGGGATTTGCAGCCCCAGCATTTT. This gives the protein CASSEDGTGDLQPQHF.

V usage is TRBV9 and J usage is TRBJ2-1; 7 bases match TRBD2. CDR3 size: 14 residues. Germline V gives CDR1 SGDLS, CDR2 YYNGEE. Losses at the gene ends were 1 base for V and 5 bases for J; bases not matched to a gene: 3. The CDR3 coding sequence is TGTGCCAGCAGCGTATCGGGGGGAAACAATGAGCAGTTCTTC. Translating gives CASSVSGGNNEQFF.

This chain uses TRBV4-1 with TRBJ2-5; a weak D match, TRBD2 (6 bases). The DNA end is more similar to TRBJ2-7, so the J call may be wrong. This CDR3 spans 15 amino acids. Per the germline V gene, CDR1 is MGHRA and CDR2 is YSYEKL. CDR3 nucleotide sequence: TGCGCCAGCAGCCAGGCAGACGGAGGGTCCTACGAGCAGTACTTC. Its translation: CASSQADGGSYEQYF.

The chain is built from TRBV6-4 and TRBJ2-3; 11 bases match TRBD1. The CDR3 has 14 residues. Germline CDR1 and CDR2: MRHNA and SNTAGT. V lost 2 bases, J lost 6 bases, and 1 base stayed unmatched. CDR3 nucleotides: TGTGCCAGCAGTGACGGACAGGGGGCGGATACGCAGTATTTT. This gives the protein CASSDGQGADTQYF.

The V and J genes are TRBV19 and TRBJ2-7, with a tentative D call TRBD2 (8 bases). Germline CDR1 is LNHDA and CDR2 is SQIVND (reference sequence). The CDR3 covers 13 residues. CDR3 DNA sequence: TGTGAAAAGGGGGCGGGGGGAACGGACGAGCAGTACTTC. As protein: CEKGAGGTDEQYF.

CDR3 loop: CASRQTSSRSGANVLTF. For the CDR3, the DNA is TGTGCCAGCAGGCAGACTAGCTCCCGCTCTGGGGCCAACGTCCTGACTTTC. This chain connects TRBV2 to TRBJ2-6, with 7 bases lining up with TRBD2. Germline V gene sequence: CDR1 SNHLY, CDR2 FYNNEI. Trimming at V came to 6 bases and at J to 0 bases, leaving 8 bases not matched to a gene. CDR3 length equals 17 residues.

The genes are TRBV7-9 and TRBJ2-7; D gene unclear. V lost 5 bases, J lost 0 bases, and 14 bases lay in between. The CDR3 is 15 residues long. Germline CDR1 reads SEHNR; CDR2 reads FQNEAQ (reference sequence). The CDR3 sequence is CASSPRPGASYEQYF. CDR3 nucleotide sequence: TGTGCCAGCAGCCCCCGTCCAGGCGCCTCCTACGAGCAGTACTTC. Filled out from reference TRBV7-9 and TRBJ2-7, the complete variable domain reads DTGVSQNPRHKITKRGQNVTFRCDPISEHNRLYWYRQTLGQGPEFLTYFQNEAQLEKSRLLSDRFSAERPKGSFSTLEIQRTEQGDSAMYLCASSPRPGASYEQYFGPGTRLTVT.

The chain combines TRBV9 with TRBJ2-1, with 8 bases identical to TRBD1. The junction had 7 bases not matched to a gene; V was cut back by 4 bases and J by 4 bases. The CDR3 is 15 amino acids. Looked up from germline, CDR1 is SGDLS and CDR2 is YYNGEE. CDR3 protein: CASSPEGQVYNEQFF. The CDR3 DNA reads TGTGCCAGCAGCCCAGAGGGACAGGTTTACAATGAGCAGTTCTTC.

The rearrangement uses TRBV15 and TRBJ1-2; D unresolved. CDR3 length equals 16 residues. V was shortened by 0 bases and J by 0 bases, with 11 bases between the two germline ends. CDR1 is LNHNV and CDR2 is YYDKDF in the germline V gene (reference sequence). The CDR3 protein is CATSRDWGGTNYGYTF. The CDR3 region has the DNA TGTGCCACCAGCAGAGATTGGGGAGGGACTAACTATGGCTACACCTTC.

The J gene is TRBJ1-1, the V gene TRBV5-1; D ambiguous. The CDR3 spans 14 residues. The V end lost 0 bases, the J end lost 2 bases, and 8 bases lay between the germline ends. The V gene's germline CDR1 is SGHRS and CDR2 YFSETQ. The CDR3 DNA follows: TGCGCCAGCAGCTTGGAACGGGTAAACACTGAAGCTTTCTTT. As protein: CASSLERVNTEAFF.

This CDR3 is CASSAGTIAEKLFF. The CDR3 DNA reads as TGTGCCAGCAGCGCAGGGACAATCGCTGAAAAACTGTTTTTT. The rearrangement links TRBV9 to TRBJ1-4; D is perhaps TRBD1 (6 bases). Germline V gene sequence: CDR1 SGDLS, CDR2 YYNGEE. The CDR3 is 14 amino acids. V lost 3 bases and J lost 7, with 13 bases in between.

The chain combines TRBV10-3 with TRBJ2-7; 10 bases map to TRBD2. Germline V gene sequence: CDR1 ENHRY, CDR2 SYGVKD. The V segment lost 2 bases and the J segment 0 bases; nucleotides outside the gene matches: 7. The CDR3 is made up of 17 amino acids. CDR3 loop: CAISETLSGRPSYEQYF. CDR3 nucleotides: TGTGCCATCAGTGAGACTCTTAGCGGGAGGCCCTCCTACGAGCAGTACTTC.

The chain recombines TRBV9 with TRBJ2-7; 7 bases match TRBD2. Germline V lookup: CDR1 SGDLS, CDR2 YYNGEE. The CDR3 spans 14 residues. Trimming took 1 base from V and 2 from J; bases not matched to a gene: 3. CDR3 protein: CASSVSGIAYEQYF. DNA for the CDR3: TGTGCCAGCAGCGTAAGCGGGATAGCCTACGAGCAGTACTTC.

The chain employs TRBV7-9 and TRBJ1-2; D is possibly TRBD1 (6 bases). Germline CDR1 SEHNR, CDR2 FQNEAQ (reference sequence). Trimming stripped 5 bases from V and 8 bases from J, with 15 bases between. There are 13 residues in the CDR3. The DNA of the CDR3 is TGTGCCAGCAGCCTGGGACAAGCTGAAGGCTACACCTTC. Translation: CASSLGQAEGYTF.

The CDR3 DNA is TGTGCCAGCAGCCCCCAAGGAGCCCGGGACAGGGGTTCCTACGAGCAGTACTTC. Translation gives CASSPQGARDRGSYEQYF. The gene calls are TRBV7-9 and TRBJ2-7, with 10 bases lining up with TRBD1. The CDR3 runs to 18 residues. Germline V gene lookup returns CDR1 SEHNR and CDR2 FQNEAQ (reference sequence). J gave up 1 base and V 5 bases, and 14 bases lay outside the gene matches.

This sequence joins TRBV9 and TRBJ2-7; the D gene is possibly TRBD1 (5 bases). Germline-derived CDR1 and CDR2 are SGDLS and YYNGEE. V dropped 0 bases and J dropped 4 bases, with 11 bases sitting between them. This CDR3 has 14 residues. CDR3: CASSVVPGPYEQYF. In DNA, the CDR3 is TGTGCCAGCAGCGTAGTGCCAGGGCCGTACGAGCAGTACTTC.

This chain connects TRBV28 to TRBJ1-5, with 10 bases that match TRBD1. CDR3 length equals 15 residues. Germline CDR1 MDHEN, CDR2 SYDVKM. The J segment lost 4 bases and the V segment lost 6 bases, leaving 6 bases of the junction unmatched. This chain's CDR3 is CASRTTGGVNQPQHF. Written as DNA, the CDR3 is TGTGCCAGCAGAACGACAGGGGGCGTAAATCAGCCCCAGCATTTT.